Presented here are 26 T cell receptor beta chains from one specimen sequenced in a study of metastatic and nonmetastatic thyroid tumors. Nobody among the patients had been given any treatment before thyroid surgery. TCRdb recomputed clones from the PCR reads via MiXCR. The sample shows tens of thousands of clones, 16% of them seen only once. Sequenced: blood. All receptors derive from a female donor with papillary thyroid cancer or a benign thyroid nodule (not recorded which). Some clones in this sample may be carry-over from other donors' samples.

Worth noting for this clone: A read error may produce the germline difference seen at one junction end. The chain recombines TRBV15 with TRBJ1-2, with a weak D call TRBD1 (6 bases). Germline V lookup: CDR1 LNHNV, CDR2 YYDKDF (reference sequence). The CDR3 spans 15 residues. DNA for the CDR3: TGTGTCACCAGCAGAGATTTCGGACAGACCTATGACTACACCTTC. It encodes CVTSRDFGQTYDYTF. The full variable domain, with the rest looked up from reference TRBV15 and TRBJ1-2, is DAMVIQNPRYQVTQFGKPVTLSCSQTLNHNVMYWYQQKSSQAPKLLFHYYDKDFNNEADTPDNFQSRRPNTSFCFLDIRSPGLGDTAMYLCVTSRDFGQTYDYTFGSGTRLTVV.

This clone was recorded a few times. This may arise from a read error, as a much more abundant clone is one base away. This chain links TRBV29-1 with TRBJ1-1; D remains unclear. Germline CDR1 is SQVTM and CDR2 is ANQGSEA. The CDR3 is 9 amino acids. The CDR3 nucleotides read TGCAGCGTTGATAAGAACCTTCTCTTT. Its translation is CSVDKNLLF.

This clone was seen at least ten times. The chain combines TRBV11-2 with TRBJ2-2; TRBD1 agrees at 7 bases. Germline loops: CDR1 SGHAT, CDR2 FQNNGV. The CDR3 runs to 16 residues. Germline trimming cut 4 bases from V and 1 base from J; bases unmatched to any gene: 6. This CDR3 is CASSSRTGLNTGELFF. CDR3 in DNA: TGTGCCAGCAGCTCACGGACAGGCTTGAACACCGGGGAGCTGTTTTTT.

In this sample, this clone turned up many times. The chain carries TRBV19 and TRBJ1-1; 7 positions agree with TRBD1. CDR1 and CDR2 from the germline V gene are LNHDA and SQIVND (reference sequence). Trimming removed 7 bases from V and 3 bases from J; junction bases left unmatched: 17. The CDR3 runs 17 residues. In nucleotides, the CDR3 is TGTGCCAGTAATGTAGGGGGCGCATCTGGTGAGGACACTGAAGCTTTCTTT. This translates into CASNVGGASGEDTEAFF.

This clone was observed at least ten times. V gene TRBV11-2 combines with J gene TRBJ2-3; 11 bases map to TRBD2. V gave up 1 base and J gave up 5 bases; unmatched junction bases: 5. This CDR3 has 16 amino acids. Per the germline V gene, CDR1 is SGHAT and CDR2 is FQNNGV. The CDR3 nucleotides are TGTGCCAGCAGCTTAGGGCGCCTAGCGGGGGGAGATACGCAGTATTTT. It translates to CASSLGRLAGGDTQYF. Filled out from reference TRBV11-2 and TRBJ2-3, the complete variable domain reads EAGVAQSPRYKIIEKRQSVAFWCNPISGHATLYWYQQILGQGPKLLIQFQNNGVVDDSQLPKDRFSAERLKGVDSTLKIQPAKLEDSAVYLCASSLGRLAGGDTQYFGPGTRLTVL.

There are many counts of this clone. The J gene is TRBJ2-6, the V gene TRBV4-1, with TRBD1 as a possible D gene (5 bases). Germline V gene sequence: CDR1 MGHRA, CDR2 YSYEKL. This CDR3 region has 18 residues. V was trimmed by 10 bases and J by 0 bases, leaving 22 bases between them. Written as DNA, the CDR3 is TGCGCCACCAACCATCAAGTAGGGGCCCTCTCTGGGGCCAACGTCCTGACTTTC. It codes for CATNHQVGALSGANVLTF.

The chain has TRBV7-6 and TRBJ2-7, with D perhaps TRBD1 (5 bases). Trimming removed 0 bases at V and 1 base at J, with 7 bases between. The CDR3 loop spans 14 amino acids. CDR1 is SGHVS and CDR2 is FNYEAQ in the germline V gene. The CDR3 is CASSLARQSYEQYF. CDR3 bases: TGTGCCAGCAGCTTAGCGCGACAGTCCTACGAGCAGTACTTC.

By share of the sample, this clone is medium-sized. The chain has TRBV12-3 or TRBV12-4 and TRBJ1-2; no definite D call. The CDR3 runs to 14 residues. Trimming shortened V by 7 bases and J by 4 bases, and 16 bases separated the two germline ends. The CDR3: CASTDRTESYGYTF. The CDR3 region has the DNA TGTGCCAGCACCGATAGGACGGAAAGCTATGGCTACACCTTC.

This clone was seen more than once but under ten times. V gene TRBV6-1 combines with J gene TRBJ1-2; D is uncertain. CDR1 MNHNS and CDR2 SASEGT come from the germline V gene. The V gene lost 5 bases and the J gene lost 8 bases, with 24 bases spanning the gap. CDR3 length: 16 amino acids. The CDR3 DNA reads as TGTGCCAGCAGTATAAATTTAGTATTATCCACTCCCGGCTACACCTTC. Its protein is CASSINLVLSTPGYTF.

At least ten counts were recorded for this clone. The chain has TRBV29-1 and TRBJ1-4; maybe TRBD1 (5 bases). CDR3 size: 12 residues. Germline CDR1 SQVTM, CDR2 ANQGSEA. Trimming pared 6 bases from V and 4 bases from J, leaving 9 bases between. The CDR3 DNA is TGCAGCGTCCAGGGATATAATGAAAAACTGTTTTTT. Amino acids: CSVQGYNEKLFF.

This clone was recorded many times. The V gene is TRBV2, the J gene TRBJ2-5; 10 nucleotides agree with TRBD2. The V and J ends lost 2 bases and 2 bases, in that order; junction bases with no gene match: 8. The CDR3 length is 17 residues. Germline-derived CDR1 and CDR2 are SNHLY and FYNNEI. The CDR3 loop reads CASSEFPGLAVQETQYF. The DNA of the CDR3 is TGTGCCAGCAGTGAATTCCCCGGACTAGCGGTACAAGAGACCCAGTACTTC.

There are a few counts of this clone. The V and J genes are TRBV19 and TRBJ1-1; D uncertain. The CDR3 runs to 15 residues. Trimming took off 0 bases at V and 6 bases at J, with 14 bases between the two ends. Germline CDR1 reads LNHDA; CDR2 reads SQIVND (reference sequence). The CDR3 DNA reads TGTGCCAGTAGTATAGATACATGGTACGGAGCTGAAGCTTTCTTT. It encodes CASSIDTWYGAEAFF. Complete variable domain (other parts from reference TRBV19 and TRBJ1-1): DGGITQSPKYLFRKEGQNVTLSCEQNLNHDAMYWYRQDPGQGLRLIYYSQIVNDFQKGDIAEGYSVSREKKESFPLTVTSAQKNPTAFYLCASSIDTWYGAEAFFGQGTRLTVV.

The genes are TRBV7-9 and TRBJ2-7; D may be TRBD1 or TRBD2 (6 bases each). The CDR3 is 14 amino acids. Looked up from germline, CDR1 is SEHNR and CDR2 is FQNEAQ (reference sequence). With 7 bases removed from V and 4 bases from J, the gap between germline ends came to 17 bases. CDR3 nucleotides: TGTGCCAGCACTCTGGCCGGGGGCGAGTACGAGCAGTACTTC. Encoded protein: CASTLAGGEYEQYF.

This clone was observed many times. A single base separates this from a much larger clone, so it may be a read error. The rearrangement links TRBV5-1 to TRBJ1-5, with 11 positions matching TRBD1. V trimming: 2 bases; J trimming: 6 bases; junction bases outside the gene matches: 4. The CDR3 totals 15 residues. The germline gives CDR1 SGHRS, CDR2 YFSETQ. CDR3 sequence (DNA): TGCGCCAGCAGCTTTTCCGGGACAGGGGGTCAGCCCCAGCATTTT. Protein: CASSFSGTGGQPQHF. The full variable domain, its missing parts supplied by reference TRBV5-1 and TRBJ1-5, is KAGVTQTPRYLIKTRGQQVTLSCSPISGHRSVSWYQQTPGQGLQFLFEYFSETQRNKGNFPGRFSGRQFSNSRSEMNVSTLELGDSALYLCASSFSGTGGQPQHFGDGTRLSIL.

By share, this clone counts as medium-sized. The chain uses TRBV6-6 and TRBJ2-7; the match to TRBD2 covers 10 bases. CDR3 length: 14 amino acids. Germline V CDR1 and CDR2: MNHNY, SVGAGI (reference sequence). V shed 0 bases, J shed 12 bases, and the junction held 8 bases outside the gene matches. Here the CDR3 reads CASSYSNQRGGWYF. CDR3 nucleotide sequence: TGTGCCAGCAGTTACTCGAACCAGCGGGGGGGGTGGTACTTC.

This clone occurred a few times. The chain couples TRBV15 to TRBJ2-7; 8 nucleotides agree with TRBD1. The V gene end was trimmed by 5 bases and the J gene end by 12 bases; junction bases not matched to a gene: 15. From germline, CDR1 is LNHNV and CDR2 YYDKDF (reference sequence). This CDR3 spans 14 amino acids. The CDR3 nucleotides read TGTGCCACCAGCGGTTACCAGGACAGGGCCTTCGTGTACTTC. Protein: CATSGYQDRAFVYF.

This clone occurred many times. V gene TRBV5-8 combines with J gene TRBJ2-2, with a weak D call TRBD2 (5 bases). Trimming shortened V by 4 bases and J by 4 bases, and 14 bases separated the two germline ends. The CDR3 extends over 15 amino acids. The germline gives CDR1 SGHTS, CDR2 YDEGEE. The CDR3 bases are TGTGCCAGCAGCAACACTAGGGTCCCCACCGGGGAGCTGTTTTTT. Protein product: CASSNTRVPTGELFF.

This clone was recorded many times. The chain recombines TRBV10-3 with TRBJ2-7; D may match TRBD1 or TRBD2 (6 bases each). This CDR3 is built from 17 residues. Germline CDR1 is ENHRY and CDR2 is SYGVKD. V was pared by 4 bases and J by 2 bases, with 21 bases between. In DNA form, the CDR3 reads TGTGCCATCAGTGGGACGGTGGGGGGCGGGAATACCTACGAGCAGTACTTC. Its protein product is CAISGTVGGGNTYEQYF.

This clone was detected many times. The chain joins TRBV2 to TRBJ1-5; 9 bases align to TRBD1. Germline-derived CDR1 and CDR2 are SNHLY and FYNNEI. V was clipped by 3 bases and J by 4 bases; unmatched bases: 4. The length of the CDR3 is 15 residues. CDR3 DNA: TGTGCCAGCAGTGAGGGGGGACAGGGAAATCAGCCCCAGCATTTT. Its translation: CASSEGGQGNQPQHF. Complete variable domain (other parts from reference TRBV2 and TRBJ1-5): EPEVTQTPSHQVTQMGQEVILRCVPISNHLYFYWYRQILGQKVEFLVSFYNNEISEKSEIFDDQFSVERPDGSNFTLKIRSTKLEDSAMYFCASSEGGQGNQPQHFGDGTRLSIL.

This clone appeared many times. The rearrangement uses TRBV20-1 and TRBJ1-1; the D is unclear. Germline loops: CDR1 DFQATT, CDR2 SNEGSKA (reference sequence). The CDR3 loop spans 11 amino acids. Trimming took 8 bases from V and 0 from J, leaving 7 bases between them. The CDR3 DNA follows: TGCAGTCTTGGACTGAACACTGAAGCTTTCTTT. Its translation: CSLGLNTEAFF.

This clone occurred many times. The same CDR3 also results from other DNA sequences found in this sample. This chain connects TRBV6-1 to TRBJ1-2; weak D call: TRBD1 (6 bases). The CDR3 runs to 13 residues. Germline-derived CDR1 and CDR2 are MNHNS and SASEGT. The V end was cut by 5 bases, the J end by 4 bases, with 11 bases between. The CDR3 protein is CASSPGGGYGYTF. CDR3 DNA sequence: TGTGCCAGCAGTCCGGGAGGGGGCTATGGCTACACCTTC.

V gene TRBV6-2 or TRBV6-3 combines with J gene TRBJ2-7, with 9 bases matching TRBD1. V dropped 5 bases and J dropped 4; count of bases not matched to a gene: 9. The CDR3 runs 15 residues. The germline V gene encodes CDR1 MNHEY and CDR2 SVGEGT. In DNA form, the CDR3 reads TGTGCCAGCAGTCGCACACAGGGGGCGGGGTACGAGCAGTACTTC. This encodes CASSRTQGAGYEQYF.

A few counts support this clone. A read error may produce the germline difference seen at one junction end. This chain links TRBV6-1 with TRBJ1-2, with a weak D call TRBD1 (6 bases). The CDR3 loop spans 15 amino acids. Germline V gene sequence: CDR1 MNHNS, CDR2 SASEGT. The CDR3 bases are TGTGCCACCAGTGATTCCCTGGACAGCTCCTATGGCTACACCTTC. Translating gives CATSDSLDSSYGYTF.

As regards this clone: A read error may be the cause here, since a much bigger clone is one base away. The V and J genes are TRBV5-4 and TRBJ2-7; weak D call: TRBD2 (6 bases). The CDR3 is 18 amino acids. Germline V gene data show CDR1 as SGHNT and CDR2 as YYREEE (reference sequence). V gave up 1 base and J gave up 1 base, with 21 bases separating them. CDR3 sequence (DNA): TGTGCCAGCAGCTTGCCCCCCCTCGGGAGAGATATGTCCTACGAGCAGTACTTC. As protein: CASSLPPLGRDMSYEQYF.

As regards this clone: Just one base apart from a much larger clone, this may be a read error. Other DNA sequences within the sample encode an identical CDR3. This chain joins TRBV7-9 and TRBJ1-1; no definite D call. This CDR3 comprises 14 residues. CDR1 SEHNR and CDR2 FQNEAQ come from the germline V gene (reference sequence). In DNA form, the CDR3 reads TGTGCCAGCAGCTTACTCGGCGGTAACACTGAGGCTTTCTTT. Protein product: CASSLLGGNTEAFF.

At least ten counts were recorded for this clone. Other DNA sequences in the same sample also yield this CDR3. This rearrangement joins TRBV19 to TRBJ2-6; either TRBD1 or TRBD2 may fit D (7 bases each). CDR3 length equals 17 residues. Per the germline V gene, CDR1 is LNHDA and CDR2 is SQIVND (reference sequence). V was pared by 7 bases and J by 8 bases, with 24 bases between. DNA of the CDR3: TGTGCCAGTACCCAACTCAGCGGGACAGCAAGGACCAACGTCCTGACTTTC. This gives the protein CASTQLSGTARTNVLTF.